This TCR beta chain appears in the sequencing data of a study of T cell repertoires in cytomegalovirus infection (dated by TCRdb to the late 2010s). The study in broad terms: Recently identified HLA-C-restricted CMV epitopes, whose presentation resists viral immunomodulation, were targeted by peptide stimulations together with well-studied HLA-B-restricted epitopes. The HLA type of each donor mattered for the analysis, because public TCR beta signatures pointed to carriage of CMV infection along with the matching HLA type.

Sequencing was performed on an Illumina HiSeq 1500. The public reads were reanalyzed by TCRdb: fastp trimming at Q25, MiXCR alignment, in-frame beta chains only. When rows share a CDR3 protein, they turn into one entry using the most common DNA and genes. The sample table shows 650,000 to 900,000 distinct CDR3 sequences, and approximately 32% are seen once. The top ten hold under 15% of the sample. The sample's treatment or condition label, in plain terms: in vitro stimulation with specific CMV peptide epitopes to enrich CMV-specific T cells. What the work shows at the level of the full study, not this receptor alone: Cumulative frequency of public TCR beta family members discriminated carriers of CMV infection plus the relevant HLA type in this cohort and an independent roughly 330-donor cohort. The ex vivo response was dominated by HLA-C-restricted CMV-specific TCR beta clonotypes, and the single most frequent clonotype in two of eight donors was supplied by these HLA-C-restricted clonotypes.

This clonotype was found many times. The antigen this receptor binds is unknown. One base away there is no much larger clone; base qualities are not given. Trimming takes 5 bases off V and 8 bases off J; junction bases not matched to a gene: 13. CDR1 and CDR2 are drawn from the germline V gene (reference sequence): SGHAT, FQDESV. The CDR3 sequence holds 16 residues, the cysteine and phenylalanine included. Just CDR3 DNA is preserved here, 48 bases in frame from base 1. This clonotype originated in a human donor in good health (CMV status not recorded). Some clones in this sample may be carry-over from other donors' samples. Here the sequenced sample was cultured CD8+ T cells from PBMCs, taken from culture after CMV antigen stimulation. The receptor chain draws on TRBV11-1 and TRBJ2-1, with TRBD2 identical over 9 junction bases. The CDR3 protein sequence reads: CASSRLVSGGTDEQFF. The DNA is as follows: TGTGCCAGCAGCCGTCTTGTGAGCGGGGGGACGGATGAGCAGTTCTTC.